In its sample, the clone carrying this T cell receptor (beta chain) was seen a few times. Its antigen is not identified. TCRdb ran MiXCR on the reads and lists one entry per CDR3 protein. The sample records about 740,000 distinct CDR3 sequences, 35% being singletons. This sample is part of a study of T cell repertoires in cytomegalovirus infection. Study information: It was the public TCR beta signatures that indicated both CMV infection and matching HLA type. Study conclusions and caveats: In two of eight donors, the top clonotype was HLA-C-restricted CMV-specific. Of the TCR beta families, the public ones yielded a cumulative frequency that identified carriers of CMV plus the relevant HLA.

The ends were cut back, 5 bases at V and 7 bases at J, with 11 bases in the middle. This CDR3 has 12 amino acids. Germline CDR1 and CDR2: MDHEN and SYDVKM. The sample was PBMCs. The chain employs TRBV28 and TRBJ1-2; D gene unclear. This receptor was obtained from a human donor in good health (CMV status not recorded). Some clones in this sample may be carry-over from other donors' samples. CDR3 in amino acids: CASSVGFGGYTF. The CDR3 nucleotides are TGTGCCAGCAGTGTAGGGTTTGGTGGCTACACCTTC.